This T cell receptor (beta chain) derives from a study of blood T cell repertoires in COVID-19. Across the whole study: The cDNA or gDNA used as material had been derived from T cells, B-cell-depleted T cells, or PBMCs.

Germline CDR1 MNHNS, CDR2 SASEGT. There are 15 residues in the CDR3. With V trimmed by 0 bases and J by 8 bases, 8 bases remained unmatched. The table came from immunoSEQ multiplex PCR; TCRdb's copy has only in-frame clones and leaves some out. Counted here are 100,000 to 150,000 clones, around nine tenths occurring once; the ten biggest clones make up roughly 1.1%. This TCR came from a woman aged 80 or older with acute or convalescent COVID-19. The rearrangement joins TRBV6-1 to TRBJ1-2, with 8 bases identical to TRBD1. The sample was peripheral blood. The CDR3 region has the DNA TGTGCCAGCAGTGAAGCGGCCAGGGGGCGGGGAGGCTACACCTTC. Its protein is CASSEAARGRGGYTF.